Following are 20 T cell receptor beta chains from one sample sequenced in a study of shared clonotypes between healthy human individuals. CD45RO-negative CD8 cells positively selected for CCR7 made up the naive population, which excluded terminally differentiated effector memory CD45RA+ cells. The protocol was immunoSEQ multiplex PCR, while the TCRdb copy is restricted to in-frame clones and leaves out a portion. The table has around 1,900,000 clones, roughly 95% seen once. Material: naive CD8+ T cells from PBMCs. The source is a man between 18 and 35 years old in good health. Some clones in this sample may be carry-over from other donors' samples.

The CDR3 protein is CASRIPTSGANNEQFF. In DNA form, the CDR3 reads TGTGCCAGCAGAATCCCGACTAGCGGGGCAAACAATGAGCAGTTCTTC. J is TRBJ2-1 and V is TRBV27, with 11 bases fitting TRBD2. V was clipped by 6 bases and J by 5 bases; unmatched bases: 9. Germline V lookup: CDR1 MNHEY, CDR2 SMNVEV (reference sequence). This CDR3 is 16 amino acids long.

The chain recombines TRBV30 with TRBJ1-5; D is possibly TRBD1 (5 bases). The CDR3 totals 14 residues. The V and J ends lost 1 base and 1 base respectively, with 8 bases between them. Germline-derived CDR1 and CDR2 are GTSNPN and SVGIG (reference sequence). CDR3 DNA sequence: TGTGCCTGGAGTGAAGGGGCCAGCAATCAGCCCCAGCATTTT. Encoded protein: CAWSEGASNQPQHF.

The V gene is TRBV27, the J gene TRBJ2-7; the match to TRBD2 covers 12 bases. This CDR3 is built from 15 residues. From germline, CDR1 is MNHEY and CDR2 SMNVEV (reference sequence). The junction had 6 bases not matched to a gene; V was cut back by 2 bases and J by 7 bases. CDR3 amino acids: CASSLVGLAGKEQYF. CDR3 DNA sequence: TGTGCCAGCAGTTTAGTAGGACTAGCGGGAAAAGAGCAGTACTTC.

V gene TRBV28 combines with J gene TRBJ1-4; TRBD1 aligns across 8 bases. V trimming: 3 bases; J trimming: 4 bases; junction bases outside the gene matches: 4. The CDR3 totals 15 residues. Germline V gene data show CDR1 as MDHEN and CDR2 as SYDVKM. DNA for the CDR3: TGTGCCAGCAGTTTCCTGGGACAGGATAATGAAAAACTGTTTTTT. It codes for CASSFLGQDNEKLFF.

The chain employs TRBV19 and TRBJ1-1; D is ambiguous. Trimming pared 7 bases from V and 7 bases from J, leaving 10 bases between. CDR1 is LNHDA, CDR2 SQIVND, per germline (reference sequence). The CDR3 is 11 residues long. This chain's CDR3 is CASTEGDEAFF. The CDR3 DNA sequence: TGTGCCAGTACGGAGGGCGATGAAGCTTTCTTT.

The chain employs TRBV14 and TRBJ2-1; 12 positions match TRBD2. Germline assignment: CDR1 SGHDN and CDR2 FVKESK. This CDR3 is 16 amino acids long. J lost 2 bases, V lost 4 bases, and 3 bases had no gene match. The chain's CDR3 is CASSLTSGSPYNEQFF. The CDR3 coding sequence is TGTGCCAGCAGCCTGACTAGCGGGAGCCCCTACAATGAGCAGTTCTTC.

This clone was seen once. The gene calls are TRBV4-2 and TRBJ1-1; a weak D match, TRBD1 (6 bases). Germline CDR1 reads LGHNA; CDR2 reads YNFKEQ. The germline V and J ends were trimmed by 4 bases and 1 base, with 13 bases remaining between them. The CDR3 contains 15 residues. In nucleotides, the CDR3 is TGTGCCAGCAGCCCGACCGGGACAAGGAACACTGAAGCTTTCTTT. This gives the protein CASSPTGTRNTEAFF.

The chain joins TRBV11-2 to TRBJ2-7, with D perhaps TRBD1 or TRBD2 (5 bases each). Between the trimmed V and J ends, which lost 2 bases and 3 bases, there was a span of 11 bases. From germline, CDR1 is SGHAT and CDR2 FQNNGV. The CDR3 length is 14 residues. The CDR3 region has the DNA TGTGCCAGCAGCTTAACCCTGAGGGGCTACGAGCAGTACTTC. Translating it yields CASSLTLRGYEQYF.

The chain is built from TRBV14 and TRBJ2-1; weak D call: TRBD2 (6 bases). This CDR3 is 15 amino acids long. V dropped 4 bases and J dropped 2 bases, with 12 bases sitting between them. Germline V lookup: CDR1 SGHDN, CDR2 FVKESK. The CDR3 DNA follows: TGTGCCAGCAGCCGCCGGGACTTCGCCTACAATGAGCAGTTCTTC. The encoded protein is CASSRRDFAYNEQFF.

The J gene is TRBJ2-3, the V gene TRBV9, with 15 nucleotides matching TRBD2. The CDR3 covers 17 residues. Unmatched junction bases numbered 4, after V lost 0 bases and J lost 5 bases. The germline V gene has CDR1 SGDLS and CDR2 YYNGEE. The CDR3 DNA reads TGTGCCAGCAGCGTAGAAGGGACTAGCGGGAGGAAAGATACGCAGTATTTT. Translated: CASSVEGTSGRKDTQYF.

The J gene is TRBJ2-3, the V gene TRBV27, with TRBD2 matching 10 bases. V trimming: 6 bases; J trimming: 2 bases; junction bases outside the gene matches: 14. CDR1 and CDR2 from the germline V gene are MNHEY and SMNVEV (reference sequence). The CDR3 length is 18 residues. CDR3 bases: TGTGCCAGCAGCAGGGGTTCGGCTAGCGGGAGTCTCACAGATACGCAGTATTTT. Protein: CASSRGSASGSLTDTQYF.

The CDR3 is CASSLLVITKLGQGDSAEQFF. The CDR3 DNA sequence: TGTGCCAGCAGTCTCCTTGTTATAACTAAACTGGGACAGGGGGATTCTGCTGAGCAGTTCTTC. This sequence joins TRBV28 and TRBJ2-1; 11 nucleotides line up with TRBD1. Trimming removed 5 bases from V and 9 bases from J; junction bases left unmatched: 27. Germline V lookup: CDR1 MDHEN, CDR2 SYDVKM. The CDR3 has 21 residues.

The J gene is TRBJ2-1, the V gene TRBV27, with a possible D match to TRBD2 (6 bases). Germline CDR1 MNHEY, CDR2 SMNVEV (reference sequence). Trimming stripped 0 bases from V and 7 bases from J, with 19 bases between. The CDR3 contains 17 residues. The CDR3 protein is CASSLSGGVQTGNEQFF. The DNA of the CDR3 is TGTGCCAGCAGTTTATCTGGCGGGGTCCAAACTGGGAATGAGCAGTTCTTC.

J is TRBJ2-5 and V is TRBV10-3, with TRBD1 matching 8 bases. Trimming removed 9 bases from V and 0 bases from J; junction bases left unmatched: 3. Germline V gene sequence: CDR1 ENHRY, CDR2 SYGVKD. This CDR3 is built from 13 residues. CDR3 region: CAIRQGNQETQYF. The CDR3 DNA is TGTGCCATTCGACAGGGGAACCAAGAGACCCAGTACTTC.

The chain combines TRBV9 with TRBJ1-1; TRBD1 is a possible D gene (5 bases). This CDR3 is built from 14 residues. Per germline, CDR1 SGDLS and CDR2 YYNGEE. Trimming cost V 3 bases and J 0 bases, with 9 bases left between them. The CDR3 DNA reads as TGTGCCAGCAGCGGGGGACTAATGAACACTGAAGCTTTCTTT. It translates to CASSGGLMNTEAFF.

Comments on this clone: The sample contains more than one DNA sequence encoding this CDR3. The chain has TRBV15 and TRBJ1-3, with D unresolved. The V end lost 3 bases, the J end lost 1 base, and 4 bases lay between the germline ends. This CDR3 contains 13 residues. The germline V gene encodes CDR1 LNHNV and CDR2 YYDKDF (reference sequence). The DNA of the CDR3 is TGTGCCACCAGCAGTGGGTCTGGAAACACCATATATTTT. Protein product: CATSSGSGNTIYF.

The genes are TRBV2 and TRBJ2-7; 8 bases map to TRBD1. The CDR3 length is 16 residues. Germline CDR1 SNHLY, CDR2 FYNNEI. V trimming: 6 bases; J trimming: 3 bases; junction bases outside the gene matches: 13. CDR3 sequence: CASSGSEGTGHYEQYF. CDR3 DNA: TGTGCCAGCAGCGGATCCGAAGGGACAGGTCACTACGAGCAGTACTTC.

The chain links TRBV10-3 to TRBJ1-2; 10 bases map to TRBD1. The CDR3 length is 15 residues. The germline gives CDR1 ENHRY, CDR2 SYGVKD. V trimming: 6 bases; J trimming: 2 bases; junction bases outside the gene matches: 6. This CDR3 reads CAIRYGTGENYGYTF. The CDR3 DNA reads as TGTGCCATCAGATACGGGACAGGGGAAAACTATGGCTACACCTTC.

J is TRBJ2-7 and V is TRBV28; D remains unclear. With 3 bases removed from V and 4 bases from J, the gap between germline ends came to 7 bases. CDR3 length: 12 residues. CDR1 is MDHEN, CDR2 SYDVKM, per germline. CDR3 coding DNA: TGTGCCAGCAGTTTGCACGTATACGAGCAGTACTTC. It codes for CASSLHVYEQYF. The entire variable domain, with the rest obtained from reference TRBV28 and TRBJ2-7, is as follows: DVKVTQSSRYLVKRTGEKVFLECVQDMDHENMFWYRQDPGLGLRLIYFSYDVKMKEKGDIPEGYSVSREKKERFSLILESASTNQTSMYLCASSLHVYEQYFGPGTRLTVT.

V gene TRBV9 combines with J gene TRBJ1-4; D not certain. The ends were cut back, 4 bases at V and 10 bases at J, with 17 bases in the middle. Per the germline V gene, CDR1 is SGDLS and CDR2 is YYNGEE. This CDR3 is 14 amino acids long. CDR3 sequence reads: CASSPAEAAGKLFF. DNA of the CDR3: TGTGCCAGCAGCCCGGCGGAGGCCGCAGGAAAACTGTTTTTT.